This T cell receptor beta chain was sequenced during a study of shared clonotypes between healthy human individuals. Data came from immunoSEQ multiplex PCR; TCRdb stores just in-frame clones and leaves some out. The sample shows about 2.4 million clones, under 95% of them seen only once. Germline lookup yields CDR1 SGHTA and CDR2 FQGNSA. CDR3 length: 14 residues. V lost 2 bases, J lost 1 base, and 8 bases lay in between. V gene TRBV7-2 combines with J gene TRBJ1-1, with D hard to call. This clonotype was sampled from a man aged 18 to 29 in good health. Some clones in this sample may be carry-over from other donors' samples. The sequencing sample was made of naive CD4+ T cells from PBMCs. Subset indicated: CD45RA+ positively selected. The CDR3 sequence: CASSLMGGNTEAFF. For the CDR3, the DNA is TGTGCCAGCAGCTTAATGGGCGGGAACACTGAAGCTTTCTTT.